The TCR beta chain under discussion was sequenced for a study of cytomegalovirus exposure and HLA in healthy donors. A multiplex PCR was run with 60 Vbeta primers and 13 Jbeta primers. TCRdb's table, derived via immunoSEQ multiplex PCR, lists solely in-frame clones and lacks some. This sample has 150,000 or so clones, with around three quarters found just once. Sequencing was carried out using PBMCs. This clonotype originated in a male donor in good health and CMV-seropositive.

CDR3 residues: CAISADREGYTF. CDR3 bases: TGTGCCATCAGTGCGGACAGGGAAGGCTACACCTTC. The V and J genes are TRBV10-3 and TRBJ1-2; 8 bases line up with TRBD1. Germline V gene lookup returns CDR1 ENHRY and CDR2 SYGVKD. The ends lost 4 bases at V and 8 bases at J; junction bases unmatched: 3. CDR3 length: 12 residues.